What follows is one T cell receptor (beta chain) and its context. This record belongs to a study of blood T cell repertoires in COVID-19. Across the study: There were acute and convalescent COVID-19 samples, and they came from the United States, Italy and Spain. The cDNA or gDNA used as material had been derived from T cells, B-cell-depleted T cells, or PBMCs.

Per germline, CDR1 LNHDA and CDR2 SQIVND (reference sequence). The CDR3 is made up of 16 amino acids. Trimming removed 3 bases from V and 5 bases from J; junction bases left unmatched: 7. Profiled with immunoSEQ multiplex PCR; TCRdb holds only in-frame clones, not every one. The profile shows 110,000 or so clones, roughly 80% of them singletons. The sample taken for sequencing was peripheral blood. V gene TRBV19 combines with J gene TRBJ2-5; TRBD2 aligns across 12 bases. This sequence was found in a woman in her seventies with acute or convalescent COVID-19. CDR3 nucleotides: TGTGCCAGTAGTATTCAGCTAGCGGGGGGGCTCGAGACCCAGTACTTC. Its protein is CASSIQLAGGLETQYF.